The 18 T cell receptor beta chains below were found in one sample sequenced in a study of blood T cell repertoires in COVID-19. Generated by immunoSEQ multiplex PCR, the TCRdb table keeps only in-frame clones and is missing some. The table records fewer than 75,000 clones, 90% of them present only once. Sequencing input: peripheral blood. Source of these receptors: a human donor in a cohort sampled during active COVID-19.

The chain recombines TRBV7-2 with TRBJ1-6, with TRBD1 matching over 7 bases. There are 15 residues in the CDR3. Unmatched junction bases numbered 9, after V lost 6 bases and J lost 7 bases. CDR1 is SGHTA, CDR2 FQGNSA, per germline. Here the CDR3 DNA reads TGTGCCAGCAGGCCTACCGGGACAGAGAATTCACCCCTCCACTTT. Its translation is CASRPTGTENSPLHF.

This rearrangement joins TRBV5-8 to TRBJ2-1, with 10 bases aligning to TRBD2. The CDR3 is 15 residues long. V gave up 4 bases and J gave up 7 bases; unmatched junction bases: 8. The germline gives CDR1 SGHTS, CDR2 YDEGEE. The CDR3 loop reads CASSVSGRGFNEQFF. The CDR3 DNA is TGTGCCAGCAGCGTGAGCGGGAGGGGATTTAATGAGCAGTTCTTC. Supplemented by reference TRBV5-8 and TRBJ2-1, the full variable domain reads EAGVTQSPTHLIKTRGQQATLRCSPISGHTSVYWYQQALGLGLQFLLWYDEGEERNRGNFPPRFSGRQFPNYSSELNVNALELEDSALYLCASSVSGRGFNEQFFGPGTRLTVL.

This clone was counted a single time. The genes are TRBV11-3 and TRBJ2-5; 9 positions agree with TRBD1. Germline CDR1 is SGHNT and CDR2 is YENEEA. The J segment lost 1 base and the V segment lost 3 bases, leaving 3 bases of the junction unmatched. The CDR3 runs 15 residues. This chain's CDR3 is CASSLGQGLQETQYF. CDR3 bases: TGTGCCAGCAGCTTGGGACAGGGCCTCCAAGAGACCCAGTACTTC.

The rearrangement links TRBV4-3 to TRBJ1-3; no firm D call. Germline V gives CDR1 LGHNA, CDR2 YSLEER. The CDR3 is 16 amino acids. Trimming removed 0 bases at V and 0 bases at J, with 9 bases between. The CDR3 nucleotides read TGCGCCAGCAGCCAAGATAAAGGACTCTCTGGAAACACCATATATTTT. Translated: CASSQDKGLSGNTIYF.

The gene calls are TRBV19 and TRBJ2-4; D perhaps matches TRBD2 (6 bases). Trimming removed 0 bases at V and 0 bases at J, with 12 bases between. This CDR3 has 17 residues. Germline CDR1 and CDR2: LNHDA and SQIVND (reference sequence). In nucleotides, the CDR3 is TGTGCCAGTAGTATAGATCCGCGGGGACCAGCCAAAAACATTCAGTACTTC. It specifies CASSIDPRGPAKNIQYF.

This clone occurred once. The chain joins TRBV5-1 to TRBJ2-1, with 7 bases matching TRBD2. Germline loops: CDR1 SGHRS, CDR2 YFSETQ. V was pared by 3 bases and J by 9 bases, with 18 bases of the junction left unmatched. The CDR3 sequence is 17 residues long. The chain's CDR3 is CASSSITSVLSSTEQFF. CDR3 in DNA: TGCGCCAGCAGCTCTATTACTAGCGTCTTATCCTCCACTGAGCAGTTCTTC.

The chain carries TRBV18 and TRBJ2-1; weak D call: TRBD2 (6 bases). Trimming removed 3 bases at V and 10 bases at J, with 16 bases between. The CDR3 consists of 14 residues. Germline V lookup: CDR1 KGHSH, CDR2 LQKENI. The CDR3 sequence: CASSPGPGLREQFF. The CDR3 nucleotides are TGTGCCAGCTCACCGGGACCCGGACTACGGGAGCAGTTCTTC.

This chain connects TRBV7-9 to TRBJ1-2, with D possibly TRBD1 on 6 matching bases. Germline V gives CDR1 SEHNR, CDR2 FQNEAQ (reference sequence). This CDR3 is 15 amino acids long. With 5 bases removed from V and 4 bases from J, the gap between germline ends came to 17 bases. The CDR3 nucleotides are TGTGCCAGCAGCCGCCTCCAGGGGAAAACCTATGGCTACACCTTC. Its protein product is CASSRLQGKTYGYTF.

The chain has TRBV4-2 and TRBJ2-2; TRBD2 aligns across 7 bases. The CDR3 runs 15 residues. Germline trimming cut 4 bases from V and 0 bases from J; bases unmatched to any gene: 2. In germline, CDR1 is LGHNA, CDR2 YNFKEQ. The DNA for the CDR3 is TGTGCCAGCAGCCTGGGACTACCGAACACCGGGGAGCTGTTTTTT. Translation: CASSLGLPNTGELFF.

The chain recombines TRBV6-2 or TRBV6-3 with TRBJ2-3, with 10 bases fitting TRBD2. CDR3 length: 17 amino acids. V lost 4 bases to trimming and J lost 2 bases; unmatched junction nucleotides: 9. The germline CDR1 and CDR2 sequences are MNHEY and SVGEGT. CDR3 nucleotides: TGTGCCAGCAGTTCCCGGACTAGCGGAGGATTCACAGATACGCAGTATTTT. Its protein is CASSSRTSGGFTDTQYF.

V usage is TRBV14 and J usage is TRBJ1-6; no clear D. Per the germline V gene, CDR1 is SGHDN and CDR2 is FVKESK. The V and J ends lost 0 bases and 9 bases respectively, with 9 bases between them. This CDR3 is 14 amino acids long. The CDR3 region has the DNA TGTGCCAGCAGCCAAGAAGTACGGGGTTCACCCCTCCACTTT. Protein sequence: CASSQEVRGSPLHF.

This clone was seen a single time. The chain employs TRBV27 and TRBJ1-2; TRBD1 is a possible D gene (5 bases). CDR1 is MNHEY and CDR2 is SMNVEV in the germline V gene (reference sequence). This CDR3 is 15 amino acids long. Between the trimmed V and J ends, which lost 6 bases and 8 bases, there was a span of 22 bases. This CDR3 is CASRSKGVSSRGYTF. As DNA, the CDR3 is TGTGCCAGCAGGTCAAAAGGGGTCAGTTCGCGGGGCTACACCTTC.

This sequence joins TRBV5-1 and TRBJ1-5, with D possibly TRBD1 on 6 matching bases. V was cut by 4 bases and J by 7 bases, with 15 bases left in between. CDR1 and CDR2 from the germline V gene are SGHRS and YFSETQ. The CDR3 consists of 14 residues. CDR3 loop: CASSREAGDQPQHF. The CDR3 nucleotides are TGCGCCAGCAGCCGGGAGGCAGGGGACCAGCCCCAGCATTTT.

The rearrangement joins TRBV19 to TRBJ1-3, with unresolved D. This CDR3 spans 16 amino acids. The V gene's germline CDR1 is LNHDA and CDR2 SQIVND (reference sequence). V dropped 1 base and J dropped 0 bases, with 10 bases sitting between them. CDR3 loop: CASSIVGGYSGNTIYF. The DNA of the CDR3 is TGTGCCAGTAGTATAGTTGGCGGCTACTCTGGAAACACCATATATTTT.

The chain links TRBV15 to TRBJ2-1; 7 positions agree with TRBD2. Germline CDR1 reads LNHNV; CDR2 reads YYDKDF (reference sequence). The CDR3 is made up of 17 amino acids. V lost 1 base, J lost 5 bases, and 11 bases stayed unmatched. CDR3: CATSRGLAGRANNEQFF. CDR3 DNA: TGTGCCACCAGCAGAGGACTAGCTGGGAGGGCCAACAATGAGCAGTTCTTC.

The chain carries TRBV3-1 (or the pseudogene TRBV3-2) and TRBJ2-5, with 10 bases identical to TRBD2. Germline CDR1 reads LGHDT; CDR2 reads YNNKEL (reference sequence). The CDR3 totals 16 residues. Losses at the gene ends were 0 bases for V and 2 bases for J; bases not matched to a gene: 3. In nucleotides, the CDR3 is TGTGCCAGCAGCCAAGAACTAGCGGGAAGTCAAGAGACCCAGTACTTC. Its translation: CASSQELAGSQETQYF.

This clone was seen once. The chain is built from TRBV9 and TRBJ1-6, with D unclear. This CDR3 spans 13 amino acids. Germline assignment: CDR1 SGDLS and CDR2 YYNGEE. The V gene lost 3 bases and the J gene lost 8 bases, with 9 bases spanning the gap. The CDR3 DNA is TGTGCCAGCAGCGACTCATCATATTCACCCCTCCACTTT. The encoded protein is CASSDSSYSPLHF. The full variable domain, in which reference TRBV9 and TRBJ1-6 provide the parts outside the CDR3, is DSGVTQTPKHLITATGQRVTLRCSPRSGDLSVYWYQQSLDQGLQFLIQYYNGEERAKGNILERFSAQQFPDLHSELNLSSLELGDSALYFCASSDSSYSPLHFGNGTRLTVT.

This chain uses TRBV6-2 or TRBV6-3 with TRBJ2-7; 10 bases fit TRBD2. The CDR3 sequence is 16 residues long. Germline V gives CDR1 MNHEY, CDR2 SVGEGT. The ends lost 2 bases at V and 2 bases at J; junction bases unmatched: 6. The CDR3 loop is CASSYGGTSVTYEQYF. The CDR3 DNA reads TGTGCCAGCAGTTACGGAGGGACTAGCGTTACCTACGAGCAGTACTTC.